Following are 30 T cell receptor beta chains from one sample sequenced in a study of regulatory T cells in long-lasting Graves disease. The sample's time point: newly diagnosed GD, antithyroid drugs for less than 3 months. RNA extracted from PBMCs served as the sequencing template. According to the study, TCR beta libraries were built with iRepertoire HTBI primers and CDR3-region Arm-PCR. From the multiplex PCR reads, TCRdb called clonotypes with MiXCR, one entry per CDR3 protein. The table lists approximately 310,000 distinct CDR3 sequences, 18% of them singletons, with around 37% in the top ten. The sample here was peripheral blood mononuclear cells (PBMCs), taken at new diagnosis, from a patient treated with antithyroid drugs. The receptor set was obtained from a female donor with Graves disease.

With regard to this clonotype: Given a much more abundant clone one base away, this may be a read error. The gene calls are TRBV9 and TRBJ2-5; 12 bases match TRBD2. Unmatched junction bases numbered 9, after V lost 5 bases and J lost 7 bases. Germline V gene lookup returns CDR1 SGDLS and CDR2 YYNGEE. This CDR3 contains 15 residues. The CDR3 region is CASSLAGGLKGTQYF. The CDR3 bases are TGTGCCAGCAGTCTAGCGGGAGGGCTAAAAGGGACCCAGTACTTC. Based on the CDR3 plus reference TRBV9 and TRBJ2-5, the full variable domain is DSGVTQTPKHLITATGQRVTLRCSPRSGDLSVYWYQQSLDQGLQFLIQYYNGEERAKGNILERFSAQQFPDLHSELNLSSLELGDSALYFCASSLAGGLKGTQYFGPGTRLLVL.

This clonotype showed up many times. The rearrangement joins TRBV6-1 to TRBJ1-1, with 7 nucleotides matching TRBD1. Germline trimming cut 5 bases from V and 4 bases from J; bases unmatched to any gene: 7. The CDR3 is made up of 14 amino acids. Per the germline V gene, CDR1 is MNHNS and CDR2 is SASEGT. The CDR3 nucleotides read TGTGCCAGCAGTCTTGACAGGGCCATCACTGAAGCTTTCTTT. This gives the protein CASSLDRAITEAFF.

Many counts were recorded for this clonotype. The CDR3 DNA reads TGCAGTGCTAGAGTGGGGAGAGGGGGCCCCTACGAGCAGTACTTC. Translating it yields CSARVGRGGPYEQYF. This sequence joins TRBV20-1 and TRBJ2-7; TRBD1 aligns across 7 bases. The V segment lost 1 base and the J segment 2 bases; nucleotides outside the gene matches: 8. This CDR3 is 15 amino acids long. CDR1 and CDR2 from the germline V gene are DFQATT and SNEGSKA (reference sequence).

In its sample, this clonotype was seen many times. This chain connects TRBV30 to TRBJ1-1; D call uncertain. Germline V gene sequence: CDR1 GTSNPN, CDR2 SVGIG (reference sequence). CDR3 size: 15 residues. V was pared by 1 base and J by 0 bases, with 12 bases between. The CDR3 is CAWSASPLMNTEAFF. The CDR3, as DNA: TGTGCCTGGAGTGCGTCCCCCCTAATGAACACTGAAGCTTTCTTT.

At least ten counts were recorded for this clonotype. This sequence joins TRBV28 and TRBJ2-7; 7 positions agree with TRBD1. The CDR3 is 12 residues long. Per the germline V gene, CDR1 is MDHEN and CDR2 is SYDVKM. Trimming took 8 bases from V and 5 from J; bases not matched to a gene: 6. The CDR3 protein is CASETGSNEQYF. DNA for the CDR3: TGTGCCAGCGAGACAGGGAGCAACGAGCAGTACTTC.

This clonotype has a count of ten or more. The V and J genes are TRBV6-2 or TRBV6-3 and TRBJ1-1, with 9 bases aligning to TRBD1. CDR3 length: 15 amino acids. Trimming cost V 6 bases and J 0 bases; bases outside gene matches: 5. The germline V gene encodes CDR1 MNHEY and CDR2 SVGEGT. This CDR3 is CASRQGALMNTEAFF. The CDR3 bases are TGTGCCAGCAGACAGGGGGCCCTTATGAACACTGAAGCTTTCTTT.

This clonotype was found many times. This chain joins TRBV7-3 and TRBJ2-6; no clear D. The germline V gene encodes CDR1 SGHTA and CDR2 FQGTGA. Trimming took off 5 bases at V and 4 bases at J, with 9 bases between the two ends. The CDR3 runs to 14 residues. In DNA form, the CDR3 reads TGTGCCAGCAGCCCCTCCGGGGGGGCCAACGTCCTGACTTTC. It codes for CASSPSGGANVLTF.

In its sample, this clonotype was seen many times. The V and J genes are TRBV7-9 and TRBJ2-1, with 9 positions matching TRBD1. V trimming: 0 bases; J trimming: 8 bases; junction bases outside the gene matches: 5. The CDR3 is 15 amino acids. Germline lookup yields CDR1 SEHNR and CDR2 FQNEAQ (reference sequence). The CDR3: CASSLAGTGIYEQFF. The CDR3 nucleotides read TGTGCCAGCAGCTTAGCCGGGACAGGGATATATGAGCAGTTCTTC.

The chain uses TRBV19 and TRBJ2-7; the match to TRBD1 covers 9 bases. CDR1 and CDR2 from the germline V gene are LNHDA and SQIVND (reference sequence). CDR3 length equals 15 residues. V trimming: 1 base; J trimming: 5 bases; junction bases outside the gene matches: 6. The DNA for the CDR3 is TGTGCCAGTAGTATAGTGTCCGGGACAGGGAACGAGCAGTACTTC. It specifies CASSIVSGTGNEQYF.

In its sample, this clonotype was seen a few times. This chain joins TRBV9 and TRBJ1-1; D is ambiguous. Germline values: CDR1 SGDLS, CDR2 YYNGEE. This CDR3 has 15 residues. V was trimmed by 0 bases and J by 1 base, leaving 10 bases between them. CDR3 residues: CASSVVAVGNTEAFF. The CDR3 bases are TGTGCCAGCAGCGTAGTCGCGGTGGGGAACACTGAAGCTTTCTTT.

The rearrangement links TRBV30 to TRBJ2-2; D may correspond to TRBD1 or TRBD2 (6 bases each). The ends were cut back, 3 bases at V and 0 bases at J, with 11 bases in the middle. Per germline, CDR1 GTSNPN and CDR2 SVGIG (reference sequence). The CDR3 has 15 residues. CDR3 nucleotides: TGTGCCTGGAGAAGGGGGAGGTCGAACACCGGGGAGCTGTTTTTT. Translated: CAWRRGRSNTGELFF.

This clonotype was detected many times. The chain is built from TRBV3-1 and TRBJ1-1, with D possibly TRBD1 on 5 matching bases. This CDR3 is 13 amino acids long. CDR1 and CDR2 (germline): LGHDT, YNNKEL (reference sequence). With 6 bases removed from V and 4 bases from J, the gap between germline ends came to 12 bases. The CDR3 protein is CASRAGDGTEAFF. The CDR3 DNA sequence: TGTGCCAGCAGGGCGGGGGACGGCACTGAAGCTTTCTTT.

This clonotype has only a few counts. The V and J genes are TRBV19 and TRBJ2-7, with TRBD2 matching over 11 bases. CDR3 length: 15 residues. With V trimmed by 6 bases and J by 5 bases, 9 bases remained unmatched. The germline CDR1 and CDR2 sequences are LNHDA and SQIVND (reference sequence). In nucleotides, the CDR3 is TGTGCCAGTAGAAAACTAGCGGGAGCCGACAACGAGCAGTACTTC. The encoded protein is CASRKLAGADNEQYF. Filled out from reference TRBV19 and TRBJ2-7, the complete variable domain reads DGGITQSPKYLFRKEGQNVTLSCEQNLNHDAMYWYRQDPGQGLRLIYYSQIVNDFQKGDIAEGYSVSREKKESFPLTVTSAQKNPTAFYLCASRKLAGADNEQYFGPGTRLTVT.

This chain uses TRBV6-2 or TRBV6-3 with TRBJ1-5; 9 positions agree with TRBD1. The V gene end was trimmed by 6 bases and the J gene end by 6 bases; junction bases not matched to a gene: 6. CDR1 MNHEY and CDR2 SVGEGT come from the germline V gene. CDR3 size: 14 residues. The CDR3 spells CASSKTGGVQPQHF. Written as DNA, the CDR3 is TGTGCCAGCAGCAAAACAGGGGGCGTTCAGCCCCAGCATTTT.

There are many counts of this clonotype. The chain couples TRBV2 to TRBJ2-3, with D maybe TRBD2 (6 bases). Germline CDR1 SNHLY, CDR2 FYNNEI. This CDR3 spans 15 amino acids. With 2 bases removed from V and 4 bases from J, the gap between germline ends came to 13 bases. In DNA, the CDR3 is TGTGCCAGCAGTGAAAATTCCGGGAGCTCAGATACGCAGTATTTT. It encodes CASSENSGSSDTQYF.

This clonotype was observed many times. This sequence joins TRBV10-2 and TRBJ1-1; D not resolved. The germline gives CDR1 WSHSY, CDR2 SAAADI. Trimming shortened V by 6 bases and J by 1 base, and 15 bases separated the two germline ends. The CDR3 covers 15 residues. The CDR3 sequence: CASREGYSSNTEAFF. CDR3 nucleotide sequence: TGCGCCAGCAGGGAAGGGTACAGCTCGAACACTGAAGCTTTCTTT.

There are many counts of this clonotype. The chain uses TRBV10-2 and TRBJ2-5; 10 bases align to TRBD2. Germline V gene lookup returns CDR1 WSHSY and CDR2 SAAADI. The CDR3 runs to 14 residues. With V trimmed by 2 bases and J by 5 bases, 2 bases remained unmatched. As DNA, the CDR3 is TGCGCCAGCAGTGAGGGGACTAGCGACGAGACCCAGTACTTC. It yields the protein CASSEGTSDETQYF.

This clonotype was counted ten times or more. The CDR3 region has the DNA TGTGCCAGCAGTTTCCGGGACTACCAAGAGACCCAGTACTTC. Its translation: CASSFRDYQETQYF. The chain uses TRBV12-3 or TRBV12-4 and TRBJ2-5; perhaps TRBD2 as D (6 bases). Trimming shortened V by 3 bases and J by 0 bases, and 8 bases separated the two germline ends. The CDR3 runs 14 residues.

The V and J genes are TRBV5-1 and TRBJ2-1; D unresolved. V dropped 0 bases and J dropped 2 bases, with 9 bases sitting between them. This CDR3 has 15 amino acids. The germline V gene encodes CDR1 SGHRS and CDR2 YFSETQ. The CDR3 coding sequence is TGCGCCAGCAGCTTGGCCGGCATACCCTACAATGAGCAGTTCTTC. Translation gives CASSLAGIPYNEQFF.

Ten or more counts support this clonotype. The chain carries TRBV2 and TRBJ2-4; D may be TRBD2 (6 bases). Germline assignment: CDR1 SNHLY and CDR2 FYNNEI. Trimming took 2 bases from V and 1 from J, leaving 9 bases between them. The CDR3 runs to 15 residues. CDR3 DNA: TGTGCCAGCAGTGAATTACGGGAGGCCAAAAACATTCAGTACTTC. Protein sequence: CASSELREAKNIQYF.

This clonotype was detected many times. The CDR3 bases are TGTGCCAGCAGTGAAGCGATACAGGGAGCAGATACGCAGTATTTT. Protein sequence: CASSEAIQGADTQYF. The rearrangement links TRBV6-1 to TRBJ2-3; D might be TRBD1 (6 bases). V lost 0 bases, J lost 4 bases, and 11 bases lay in between. From germline, CDR1 is MNHNS and CDR2 SASEGT. CDR3 length: 15 amino acids.

This clonotype was seen repeatedly, ten times or more. The chain carries TRBV27 and TRBJ2-7, with 8 bases identical to TRBD2. V dropped 6 bases and J dropped 5; count of bases not matched to a gene: 9. The CDR3 runs 14 residues. The germline gives CDR1 MNHEY, CDR2 SMNVEV (reference sequence). This chain's CDR3 is CASRLTGTSNEQYF. The CDR3 nucleotides are TGTGCCAGCAGACTGACCGGGACTAGTAACGAGCAGTACTTC.

This clonotype appeared many times. The chain couples TRBV7-9 to TRBJ2-7; D gene uncertain. V lost 1 base and J lost 1, with 11 bases in between. Per germline, CDR1 SEHNR and CDR2 FQNEAQ (reference sequence). The CDR3 extends over 15 amino acids. CDR3 in amino acids: CASSLETLSSYEQYF. The CDR3, as DNA: TGTGCCAGCAGCTTAGAAACCTTATCTTCCTACGAGCAGTACTTC.

Concerning this clonotype: A read error likely explains this, since a far larger clone differs by one base. The chain recombines TRBV2 with TRBJ2-1; a weak D match, TRBD2 (5 bases). Trimming removed 6 bases at V and 10 bases at J, with 19 bases between. Germline V gene data show CDR1 as SNHLY and CDR2 as FYNNEI. The CDR3 sequence is 14 residues long. The DNA of the CDR3 is TGTGCCAGCAGCTCGGGGAGAGGCGGTTACGAGCAGTTCTTC. Translation: CASSSGRGGYEQFF.

This clonotype was counted at least ten times. The rearrangement uses TRBV19 and TRBJ2-5; D not certain. V shed 5 bases and J shed 6 bases, with 19 bases lying between them. The CDR3 has 15 amino acids. CDR1 and CDR2 from the germline V gene are LNHDA and SQIVND (reference sequence). CDR3: CASSATKGPAQTQYF. Here the CDR3 DNA reads TGTGCCAGTAGTGCGACAAAGGGTCCGGCACAGACCCAGTACTTC.

This clonotype has at least ten counts. CDR3 nucleotides: TGTGCCAGCAGCCAAGTTGGGCCCCAAGAGACCCAGTACTTC. Translation gives CASSQVGPQETQYF. V usage is TRBV3-1 and J usage is TRBJ2-5; D is ambiguous. This CDR3 comprises 14 residues. CDR1 is LGHDT, CDR2 YNNKEL, per germline (reference sequence). The V end lost 1 base, the J end lost 1 base, and 7 bases lay between the germline ends.

In its sample, this clonotype was seen many times. This chain connects TRBV12-3 or TRBV12-4 to TRBJ1-5; D gene uncertain. The CDR3 loop spans 14 amino acids. With 1 base removed from V and 1 base from J, the gap between germline ends came to 5 bases. CDR3 residues: CASSLDRSNQPQHF. The DNA for the CDR3 is TGTGCCAGCAGTTTAGATAGAAGCAATCAGCCCCAGCATTTT.

A word on this clonotype: Since no conserved phenylalanine or tryptophan closes the CDR3, a read error is the likely cause. The DNA is left out, because the CDR3 cannot be placed on it with certainty; the CDR3 is given as TCRdb lists it. The chain links TRBV11-2 to TRBJ2-1; the table names TRBD2, a call not compared with the DNA. CDR1 is SGHAT, CDR2 FQNNGV, per germline. The CDR3 spans 15 residues, counting both ends. The CDR3 loop reads CASSLDIGGYNEQSS.

The chain joins TRBV5-1 to TRBJ2-2, with no clear D. CDR1 and CDR2 from the germline V gene are SGHRS and YFSETQ. V was shortened by 0 bases and J by 1 base, with 10 bases between the two germline ends. This CDR3 has 16 residues. The CDR3: CASSLATYGNTGELFF. Written as DNA, the CDR3 is TGCGCCAGCAGCTTGGCCACCTATGGGAACACCGGGGAGCTGTTTTTT.

This clonotype was detected many times. The V gene is TRBV7-2, the J gene TRBJ1-3; a possible D gene is TRBD1 (6 bases). The germline V and J ends were trimmed by 3 bases and 0 bases, with 18 bases remaining between them. The CDR3 extends over 18 amino acids. Germline V gene data show CDR1 as SGHTA and CDR2 as FQGNSA. The CDR3 is CASSFLLGQSSSGNTIYF. CDR3 nucleotides: TGTGCCAGCAGCTTTCTCCTAGGACAGTCGAGCTCTGGAAACACCATATATTTT.